Listed below are T cell receptor beta chains from one sample, sequenced in a study of identical twins' blood T cells. MiXCR was run by TCRdb on the 5' RACE reads, yielding one entry per CDR3 protein. The sample has 400,000 or so distinct CDR3 sequences, roughly 28% seen once; the top ten hold about 6%. Sequencing was carried out using PBMCs. These receptors all stem from a woman between 18 and 50 years old in good health. CDR3s include the opening cysteine and the closing phenylalanine or tryptophan. Each record gives: CDR3 length, D gene, J gene, V gene, clone size, CDR3 protein, CDR3 DNA. A D gene is named only where the DNA matches it firmly. The listing skips clone size in some rows; elsewhere it reads once, few, many or a size class.

cdr3_length: 16; d_call: TRBD2; j_call: TRBJ2-5; v_call: TRBV10-3; clone_size: few; cdr3_aa: CAISELRTSGQETQYF; cdr3_nt: TGTGCCATCAGTGAGTTACGGACTAGCGGCCAAGAGACCCAGTACTTC
cdr3_length: 14; d_call: NA; j_call: TRBJ2-7; v_call: TRBV20-1; clone_size: NA; cdr3_aa: CSALNRDRLYEQYF; cdr3_nt: TGCAGTGCGTTAAACCGGGACCGGCTCTACGAGCAGTACTTC
cdr3_length: 15; d_call: NA; j_call: TRBJ2-1; v_call: TRBV7-9; clone_size: NA; cdr3_aa: CASSSIGGGSNEQFF; cdr3_nt: TGTGCCAGCAGCAGCATAGGGGGGGGAAGTAATGAGCAGTTCTTC
cdr3_length: 12; d_call: NA; j_call: TRBJ1-5; v_call: TRBV18; clone_size: few; cdr3_aa: CASSPTGEAQHF; cdr3_nt: TGTGCCAGCTCACCAACGGGTGAAGCCCAGCATTTT
cdr3_length: 14; d_call: TRBD1; j_call: TRBJ1-2; v_call: TRBV15; clone_size: NA; cdr3_aa: CATSFSGTGVGYTF; cdr3_nt: TGTGCCACCAGCTTTTCCGGGACAGGAGTAGGCTACACCTTC
cdr3_length: 14; d_call: NA; j_call: TRBJ1-5; v_call: TRBV20-1; clone_size: NA; cdr3_aa: CSARAGAGDQPQHF; cdr3_nt: TGCAGTGCTAGGGCAGGGGCAGGCGATCAGCCCCAGCATTTT
cdr3_length: 17; d_call: NA; j_call: TRBJ2-1; v_call: TRBV20-1; clone_size: NA; cdr3_aa: CSARPTHGGLSYNEQFF; cdr3_nt: TGCAGTGCTAGACCTACCCACGGGGGGCTATCCTACAATGAGCAGTTCTTC
cdr3_length: 13; d_call: NA; j_call: TRBJ1-5; v_call: TRBV7-2; clone_size: many; cdr3_aa: CASSLNSNQPQHF; cdr3_nt: TGTGCCAGCAGCTTAAATAGCAATCAGCCCCAGCATTTT
cdr3_length: 13; d_call: NA; j_call: TRBJ1-2; v_call: TRBV5-4; clone_size: NA; cdr3_aa: CASSFLEGRGYTF; cdr3_nt: TGTGCCAGCAGCTTTCTTGAGGGAAGGGGCTACACCTTC
cdr3_length: 16; d_call: NA; j_call: TRBJ2-2; v_call: TRBV20-1; clone_size: few; cdr3_aa: CSARYQGGGMAGELFF; cdr3_nt: TGCAGTGCTAGATATCAGGGTGGGGGGATGGCCGGGGAGCTGTTTTTT
cdr3_length: 14; d_call: NA; j_call: TRBJ2-4; v_call: TRBV9; clone_size: NA; cdr3_aa: CASSVFAGEGIQYF; cdr3_nt: TGTGCCAGCAGCGTATTCGCAGGGGAGGGCATTCAGTACTTC
cdr3_length: 12; d_call: TRBD1; j_call: TRBJ2-7; v_call: TRBV29-1; clone_size: few; cdr3_aa: CSGQTGPYEQYF; cdr3_nt: TGCAGCGGCCAGACAGGGCCCTACGAGCAGTACTTC
cdr3_length: 18; d_call: TRBD2; j_call: TRBJ2-1; v_call: TRBV6-2/TRBV6-3; clone_size: few; cdr3_aa: CASRDPKGSGRLYNEQFF; cdr3_nt: TGTGCCAGCAGAGATCCGAAAGGCAGCGGGAGGTTATACAATGAGCAGTTCTTC
cdr3_length: 11; d_call: NA; j_call: TRBJ2-1; v_call: TRBV19; clone_size: NA; cdr3_aa: CASAERVEQFF; cdr3_nt: TGTGCCAGCGCCGAACGGGTTGAGCAGTTCTTC
cdr3_length: 15; d_call: NA; j_call: TRBJ1-2; v_call: TRBV25-1; clone_size: NA; cdr3_aa: CASSEWGNPSYGYTF; cdr3_nt: TGTGCCAGCAGTGAATGGGGAAACCCCAGCTATGGCTACACCTTC
cdr3_length: 14; d_call: TRBD2; j_call: TRBJ2-1; v_call: TRBV10-3; clone_size: many; cdr3_aa: CAISDGTSIWEQFF; cdr3_nt: TGTGCCATCAGCGACGGGACTAGCATTTGGGAGCAGTTCTTC
cdr3_length: 13; d_call: NA; j_call: TRBJ2-1; v_call: TRBV19; clone_size: NA; cdr3_aa: CASSITIDNEQFF; cdr3_nt: TGTGCCAGTAGTATAACCATAGATAATGAGCAGTTCTTC
cdr3_length: 13; d_call: TRBD2; j_call: TRBJ2-3; v_call: TRBV29-1; clone_size: NA; cdr3_aa: CSVDSGAGDAQYF; cdr3_nt: TGCAGCGTTGACTCCGGGGCGGGAGATGCGCAGTATTTT
cdr3_length: 14; d_call: NA; j_call: TRBJ2-3; v_call: TRBV20-1; clone_size: few; cdr3_aa: CSTTVGGSTDTQYF; cdr3_nt: TGCAGTACGACCGTGGGCGGGAGCACAGATACGCAGTATTTT
cdr3_length: 13; d_call: TRBD1; j_call: TRBJ1-1; v_call: TRBV10-2; clone_size: NA; cdr3_aa: CASRTRGTVEAFF; cdr3_nt: TGCGCCAGCAGGACCCGCGGGACAGTTGAAGCTTTCTTT
cdr3_length: 14; d_call: NA; j_call: TRBJ1-2; v_call: TRBV5-1; clone_size: many; cdr3_aa: CASSLDRRNYGYTF; cdr3_nt: TGCGCCAGCAGCTTGGACCGCCGCAACTATGGCTACACCTTC
cdr3_length: 15; d_call: NA; j_call: TRBJ1-1; v_call: TRBV27; clone_size: NA; cdr3_aa: CASSLSLSRNTEAFF; cdr3_nt: TGTGCCAGCAGTTTATCGCTCTCCAGGAACACTGAAGCTTTCTTT
cdr3_length: 16; d_call: NA; j_call: TRBJ2-2; v_call: TRBV10-2; clone_size: NA; cdr3_aa: CASSVRQGSVAGELFF; cdr3_nt: TGCGCCAGCAGTGTTCGGCAGGGGAGTGTCGCCGGGGAGCTGTTTTTT
cdr3_length: 13; d_call: NA; j_call: TRBJ1-3; v_call: TRBV20-1; clone_size: NA; cdr3_aa: CSVWAGSGNTIYF; cdr3_nt: TGCAGTGTTTGGGCAGGGTCTGGAAACACCATATATTTT
cdr3_length: 11; d_call: NA; j_call: TRBJ1-1; v_call: TRBV20-1; clone_size: few; cdr3_aa: CSARGPRGAFF; cdr3_nt: TGCAGTGCTAGGGGGCCCCGGGGAGCTTTCTTT
cdr3_length: 13; d_call: NA; j_call: TRBJ2-1; v_call: TRBV29-1; clone_size: NA; cdr3_aa: CSALLDSNNEQFF; cdr3_nt: TGCAGCGCCCTCCTTGACTCGAACAATGAGCAGTTCTTC
cdr3_length: 17; d_call: NA; j_call: TRBJ1-2; v_call: TRBV5-1; clone_size: NA; cdr3_aa: CASSSTASARGDYGYTF; cdr3_nt: TGCGCCAGCAGCTCGACGGCCTCAGCGCGGGGGGACTATGGCTACACCTTC
cdr3_length: 12; d_call: NA; j_call: TRBJ2-5; v_call: TRBV20-1; clone_size: NA; cdr3_aa: CSARWRDETQYF; cdr3_nt: TGCAGTGCTAGATGGAGGGACGAGACCCAGTACTTC
cdr3_length: 16; d_call: NA; j_call: TRBJ2-1; v_call: TRBV6-1; clone_size: NA; cdr3_aa: CASSEPPYIAKGRQFF; cdr3_nt: TGTGCCAGCAGTGAACCTCCTTATATTGCTAAAGGGAGGCAGTTCTTC
cdr3_length: 13; d_call: NA; j_call: TRBJ1-4; v_call: TRBV6-1; clone_size: NA; cdr3_aa: CAVKVAGGEKLFF; cdr3_nt: TGTGCAGTGAAGGTCGCTGGGGGTGAAAAACTGTTTTTT
cdr3_length: 14; d_call: TRBD2; j_call: TRBJ2-3; v_call: TRBV13; clone_size: NA; cdr3_aa: CASSRSGAGDTQYF; cdr3_nt: TGTGCCAGCAGCCGCAGCGGGGCAGGCGATACGCAGTATTTT